This TCR beta chain was captured in a study of cytomegalovirus exposure and HLA in healthy donors. Study conclusions and caveats: DRB1 showed the most TCR associations and HLA-C the fewest in a later analysis, as rates varied by HLA locus. At a 0.05 false discovery rate, a later analysis found 18,000 or so TCR beta sequences to be associated with HLA alleles. Later findings reportedly placed an Asian-associated ancestry cluster below the approximately 650-donor mean for N-insertions. A later analysis linked a missense variant in DCLRE1C to the trimming of TCR beta V and J genes.

The PCR employed 60 Vbeta primers together with 13 Jbeta primers. Method: immunoSEQ multiplex PCR; TCRdb's copy keeps in-frame clones and lacks some. The sample records over 75,000 clones, approximately 89% being singletons. Remarks on this clone: Antigen specificity is unknown.

Germline CDR1 and CDR2: SGHVS and FQNEAQ. After removal of 8 bases from V and 0 bases from J, the junction contained 9 bases not matched to a gene. CDR3 size: 16 residues. The origin of this receptor is a man younger than 45 in good health and CMV-seropositive. This chain links TRBV7-8 with TRBJ1-4; 7 nucleotides align to TRBD1. What was sequenced was PBMCs. CDR3 region: CASGLIQGSTNEKLFF. In DNA, the CDR3 is TGTGCCAGCGGCCTAATACAGGGGTCAACTAATGAAAAACTGTTTTTT.